This TCR beta chain comes out of a study of T-cell reconstitution after alpha-beta-depleted transplantation in children. Germline CDR1 and CDR2: SQVTM and ANQGSEA. CDR3 size: 11 residues. V dropped 5 bases and J dropped 5 bases, with 10 bases sitting between them. General study findings and limits: In patients about two months after transplant, alpha-beta T cells reportedly arose from several hundred expanded graft clones. Hyperexpanded clones declined; after one year, newly produced T cells mostly supplied diversity.

In its sample, this clonotype was seen a few times. Its target is not known. Unique molecular identifiers featured in how the TCRbeta library was prepared. TCRdb used MiXCR to reprocess the PCR reads, holding one entry per CDR3 protein. This sample has a few hundred thousand distinct CDR3 sequences, with over 10% found just once. The TCR comes from a male patient between 10 and 17 years old who had a stem cell transplant for acute myeloid leukemia, so the T cells may come from the graft donor. The specimen was PBMCs, mostly from graft donor cells, collected 360 days after TCRalphabeta/CD19-depleted stem cell transplant. This chain uses TRBV29-1 with TRBJ2-7; possibly TRBD1 for D (5 bases). Written as DNA, the CDR3 is TGCAGCGTTAGGGGCGGCCACGAGCAGTACTTC. The encoded protein is CSVRGGHEQYF.